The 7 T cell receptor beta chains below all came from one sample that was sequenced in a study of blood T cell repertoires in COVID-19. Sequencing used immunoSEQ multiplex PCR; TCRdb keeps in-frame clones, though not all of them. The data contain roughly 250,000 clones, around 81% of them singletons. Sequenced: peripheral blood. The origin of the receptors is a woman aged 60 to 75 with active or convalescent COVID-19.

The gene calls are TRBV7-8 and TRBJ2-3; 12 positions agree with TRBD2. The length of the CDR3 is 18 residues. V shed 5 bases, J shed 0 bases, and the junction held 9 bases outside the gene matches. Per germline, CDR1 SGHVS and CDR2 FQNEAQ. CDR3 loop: CASSSGLAGTTSTDTQYF. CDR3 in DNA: TGTGCCAGCAGCAGTGGACTAGCGGGGACGACTAGCACAGATACGCAGTATTTT.

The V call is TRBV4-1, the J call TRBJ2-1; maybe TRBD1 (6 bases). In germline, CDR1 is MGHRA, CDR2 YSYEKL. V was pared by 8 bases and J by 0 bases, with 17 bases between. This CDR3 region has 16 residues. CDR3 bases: TGCGCCAGCTCGCTTACAGGGTTCAACTCCTACAATGAGCAGTTCTTC. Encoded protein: CASSLTGFNSYNEQFF.

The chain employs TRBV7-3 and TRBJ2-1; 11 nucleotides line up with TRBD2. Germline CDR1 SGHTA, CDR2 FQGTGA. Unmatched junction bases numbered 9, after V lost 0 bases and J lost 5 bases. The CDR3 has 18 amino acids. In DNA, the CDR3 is TGTGCCAGCAGCTTAACAACAGCGACTAGCGGGGACGACAATGAGCAGTTCTTC. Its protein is CASSLTTATSGDDNEQFF.

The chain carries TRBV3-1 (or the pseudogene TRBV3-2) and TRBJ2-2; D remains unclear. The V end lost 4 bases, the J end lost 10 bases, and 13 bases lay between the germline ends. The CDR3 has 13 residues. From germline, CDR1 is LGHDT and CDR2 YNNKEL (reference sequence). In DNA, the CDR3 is TGTGCCAGCAGCCCCCATGCGCGTCCGGAGCTGTTTTTT. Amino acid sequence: CASSPHARPELFF.

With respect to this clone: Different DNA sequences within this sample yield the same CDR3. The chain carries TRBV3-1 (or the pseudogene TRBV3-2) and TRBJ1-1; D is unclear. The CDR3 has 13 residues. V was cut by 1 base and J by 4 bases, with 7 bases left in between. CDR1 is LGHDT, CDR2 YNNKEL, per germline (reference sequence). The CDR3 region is CASSQVTGTEAFF. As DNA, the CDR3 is TGTGCCAGCAGCCAAGTCACGGGCACTGAAGCTTTCTTT.

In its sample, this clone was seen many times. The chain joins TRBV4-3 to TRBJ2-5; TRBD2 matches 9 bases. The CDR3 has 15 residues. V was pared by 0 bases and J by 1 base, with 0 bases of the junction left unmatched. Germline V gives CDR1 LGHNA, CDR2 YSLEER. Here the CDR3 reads CASSQERGGQETQYF. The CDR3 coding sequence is TGCGCCAGCAGCCAAGAGCGGGGGGGCCAAGAGACCCAGTACTTC.

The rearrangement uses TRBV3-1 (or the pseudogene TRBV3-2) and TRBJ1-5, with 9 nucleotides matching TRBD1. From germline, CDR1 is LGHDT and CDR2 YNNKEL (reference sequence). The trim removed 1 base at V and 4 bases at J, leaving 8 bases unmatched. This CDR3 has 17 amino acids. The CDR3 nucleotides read TGTGCCAGCAGCCAAGCCGGAGGGGGACAGGGTAATCAGCCCCAGCATTTT. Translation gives CASSQAGGGQGNQPQHF.